The 15 T cell receptor beta chains given below trace back to one sample, sequenced in a study of somatic mutations in cytotoxic T cells in rheumatoid arthritis (dated by TCRdb to 2017 to 2019). The library was produced with the immunoSEQ multiplex PCR assay. Entries here come from immuneACCESS through TCRdb and include only in-frame sequences with V and J called. Some clones fail to appear in such tables; in the studies checked, an unresolved V gene covers under half of the shortfall, and the cause of the remainder is unknown. The sample table holds 13,000 to 15,000 clones, of which about 80% were seen once. Together, the top ten hold just under 30% of the sample. Sequencing used CD8+ T cells sorted from blood. Every receptor here comes from an adult with rheumatoid arthritis.

This chain joins TRBV27 and TRBJ1-5; weak D call: TRBD1 (6 bases). Deletions cut 4 bases from V and 7 bases from J, with 11 bases between. This CDR3 is 13 amino acids long. Germline loops: CDR1 MNHEY, CDR2 SMNVEV (reference sequence). The CDR3 here is CASSWGADQPQHF. The DNA for the CDR3 is TGTGCCAGCAGTTGGGGGGCAGACCAGCCCCAGCATTTT.

The V call is TRBV13, the J call TRBJ2-7; TRBD2 matches 12 bases. Unmatched junction bases numbered 8, after V lost 7 bases and J lost 7 bases. Germline values: CDR1 PRHDT, CDR2 FYEKMQ (reference sequence). The CDR3 has 14 amino acids. CDR3 residues: CASKTSGGLGEQYF. Here the CDR3 DNA reads TGTGCCAGCAAGACTAGCGGGGGACTGGGGGAGCAGTACTTC.

The genes are TRBV4-1 and TRBJ2-2; the D is unclear. With 0 bases removed from V and 2 bases from J, the gap between germline ends came to 7 bases. Germline CDR1 and CDR2: MGHRA and YSYEKL. This CDR3 contains 15 residues. DNA for the CDR3: TGCGCCAGCAGCCAAGAGGGTCGTAACACCGGGGAGCTGTTTTTT. Translation: CASSQEGRNTGELFF.

The rearrangement uses TRBV5-6 and TRBJ1-5; no clear D gene. The CDR3 is made up of 14 amino acids. CDR1 and CDR2 (germline): SGHDT, YYEEEE. V lost 2 bases to trimming and J lost 6 bases, with 12 bases between them. CDR3 region: CASSLGRKFQPQHF. As DNA, the CDR3 is TGTGCCAGCAGCTTAGGACGGAAATTTCAGCCCCAGCATTTT.

This clone turned up a few times. The chain combines TRBV30 with TRBJ1-2, with 9 bases lining up with TRBD1. The CDR3 spans 13 residues. Germline V gives CDR1 GTSNPN, CDR2 SVGIG (reference sequence). V was pared by 4 bases and J by 4 bases, with 4 bases of the junction left unmatched. The CDR3 coding sequence is TGTGCCTGGAATCCGGGACAGGGCTATGGCTACACCTTC. Its translation is CAWNPGQGYGYTF.

V gene TRBV7-8 combines with J gene TRBJ2-7, with no clear D. The CDR3 runs 12 residues. CDR1 is SGHVS, CDR2 FQNEAQ, per germline. V was shortened by 6 bases and J by 4 bases, with 10 bases between the two germline ends. The CDR3 protein is CASRSGPYEQYF. CDR3 nucleotide sequence: TGTGCCAGCAGATCGGGCCCGTACGAGCAGTACTTC.

This CDR3 is CASLLDRGDTGELFF. CDR3 DNA sequence: TGTGCCAGCTTACTAGACAGGGGTGACACCGGGGAGCTGTTTTTT. The chain is built from TRBV18 and TRBJ2-2, with 8 positions matching TRBD1. This CDR3 spans 15 amino acids. CDR1 and CDR2 (germline): KGHSH, LQKENI. Trimming removed 7 bases from V and 3 bases from J; junction bases left unmatched: 7.

As DNA, the CDR3 is TGTGCCGCAGCCCCTTACTTGAGCGAGCAGTACTTC. This translates into CAAAPYLSEQYF. The gene calls are TRBV28 and TRBJ2-7; D is ambiguous. The germline CDR1 and CDR2 sequences are MDHEN and SYDVKM. The CDR3 is 12 amino acids. Trimming removed 11 bases at V and 6 bases at J, with 17 bases between.

J is TRBJ1-4 and V is TRBV5-1; TRBD1 aligns across 7 bases. The CDR3 spans 15 residues. The V gene end was trimmed by 4 bases and the J gene end by 8 bases; junction bases not matched to a gene: 11. Looked up from germline, CDR1 is SGHRS and CDR2 is YFSETQ. The CDR3 DNA reads as TGCGCCAGCAGCGGGGGACAGAGTTCCGGGGAAAAACTGTTTTTT. It yields the protein CASSGGQSSGEKLFF.

In nucleotides, the CDR3 is TGTGCCAGCAGCCCACAGGGGGGCCAAGAGACCCAGTACTTC. Translation: CASSPQGGQETQYF. V is TRBV7-2 and J is TRBJ2-5, with 8 positions matching TRBD1. This CDR3 has 14 amino acids. The V gene end was trimmed by 5 bases and the J gene end by 1 base; junction bases not matched to a gene: 3. The germline CDR1 and CDR2 sequences are SGHTA and FQGNSA.

This chain uses TRBV5-6 with TRBJ1-1; 8 bases fit TRBD1. The V gene's germline CDR1 is SGHDT and CDR2 YYEEEE. The CDR3 has 14 amino acids. V was pared by 4 bases and J by 5 bases, with 7 bases of the junction left unmatched. The DNA for the CDR3 is TGTGCCAGCAGCCCGACAGGGGTGTTAACTGAAGCTTTCTTT. Translation: CASSPTGVLTEAFF.

The chain uses TRBV7-2 and TRBJ2-1; no reliable D call. CDR3 length equals 16 residues. Between the trimmed V and J ends, which lost 1 base and 4 bases, there was a span of 14 bases. Germline CDR1 reads SGHTA; CDR2 reads FQGNSA. The CDR3 loop reads CASSLEEGISYNEQFF. CDR3 nucleotide sequence: TGTGCCAGCAGCTTAGAAGAAGGGATCTCATACAATGAGCAGTTCTTC.

To note about this clone: The germline gene is not matched at one end of the junction; a read error may be the cause. This chain uses TRBV19 with TRBJ1-2; D is perhaps TRBD1 (5 bases). The CDR3 sequence is 13 residues long. The germline V gene encodes CDR1 LNHDA and CDR2 SQIVND (reference sequence). The CDR3 is CATSAGEGYGNTF. As DNA, the CDR3 is TGTGCCACGAGCGCGGGGGAGGGCTATGGCAACACCTTC.

The chain recombines TRBV27 with TRBJ2-3; D remains unclear. Between the trimmed V and J ends, which lost 8 bases and 14 bases, there was a span of 20 bases. CDR3 length equals 12 residues. Germline V gene sequence: CDR1 MNHEY, CDR2 SMNVEV (reference sequence). The CDR3 protein is CASGERRVSWYF. CDR3 nucleotides: TGTGCCAGCGGTGAGCGACGAGTCAGTTGGTATTTT.

The chain links TRBV27 to TRBJ2-6; D possibly corresponds to TRBD1 (5 bases). CDR1 MNHEY and CDR2 SMNVEV come from the germline V gene (reference sequence). Trimming stripped 4 bases from V and 2 bases from J, with 15 bases between. This CDR3 has 17 residues. This CDR3 reads CASSSQRQLTGANVLTF. The CDR3 bases are TGTGCCAGCAGTTCACAACGACAGTTGACTGGGGCCAACGTCCTGACTTTC.